The T cell receptor beta chain described here comes from a study of human T cells and chemical hapten exposure. Authors' processing steps: Sample-level TCR yields exhibited a median of around 93,000, with a range of 23,224 to 690,600. TCRdb independently ran MiXCR on the RACE reads; one entry per CDR3 protein. The V and J calls reflect TCRdb's pipeline rather than the authors' work. The table lists around 99,000 distinct CDR3 sequences, 12% of them singletons. This CDR3 is built from 16 residues. The germline V gene has CDR1 SGDLS and CDR2 YYNGEE. The V end was cut by 3 bases, the J end by 0 bases, with 16 bases between. Time point defined: patch test 1, 2 weeks after DPC sensitization. Treatment here: therapeutic diphenylcyclopropenone sensitization with weekly scalp DPC. In this sample, this clonotype turned up once.

This clonotype was obtained from a woman aged 40 to 49 with alopecia areata. Some clones in this sample may be carry-over from other donors' samples. This specimen consisted of whole blood, obtained in connection with sensitization to the hapten diphenylcyclopropenone (DPC). The chain employs TRBV9 and TRBJ2-7; no clear D. The CDR3 nucleotides read TGTGCCAGCAGCGGTGGGATGGTGGGCCCCTCCTACGAGCAGTACTTC. Translation: CASSGGMVGPSYEQYF.